This TCR beta chain is drawn from a study of blood T cells in healthy people across ages. Study-wide results and caveats: Compared with aged donors, long-lived donors showed fewer expanded clones, suggesting selection. Among T cells, TCR beta diversity per million cells dropped roughly linearly as age rose.

It was with a sample-barcoded 5' primer and a J-beta primer mix that a second PCR of about 6 to 12 cycles was run. The authors tagged each cDNA molecule using a template-switch adaptor with 12 random nucleotides. From the 5' RACE reads, TCRdb called clonotypes with MiXCR, one entry per CDR3 protein. The sample includes hundreds of thousands of distinct CDR3 sequences, 32% of them seen just once. Germline CDR1 SGHTA, CDR2 FQGNSA. This CDR3 is built from 15 residues. Each sample had at least 6.5 million PBMCs isolated. On this clonotype itself: Its antigen remains unknown.

The V and J genes are TRBV7-2 and TRBJ2-7; 8 bases map to TRBD1. The tail of the sequence fits TRBJ2-5 better, so the J call may be wrong. Sequences were obtained from blood. The TCR was taken from a woman older than 75 in good health. The chain's CDR3 is CASSSGQGLGETQYF. CDR3 bases: TGTGCCAGCAGCTCCGGACAGGGCCTAGGGGAGACCCAGTACTTC.